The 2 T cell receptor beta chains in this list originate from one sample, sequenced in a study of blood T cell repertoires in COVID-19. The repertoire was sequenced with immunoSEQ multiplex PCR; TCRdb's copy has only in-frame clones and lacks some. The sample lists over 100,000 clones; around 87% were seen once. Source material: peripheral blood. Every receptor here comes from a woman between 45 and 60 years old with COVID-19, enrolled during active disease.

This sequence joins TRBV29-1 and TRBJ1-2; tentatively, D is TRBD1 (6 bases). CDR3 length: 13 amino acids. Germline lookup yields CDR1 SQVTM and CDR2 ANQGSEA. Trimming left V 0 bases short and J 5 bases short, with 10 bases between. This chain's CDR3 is CSVEENRDYGYTF. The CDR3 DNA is TGCAGCGTTGAAGAAAACAGGGATTATGGCTACACCTTC.

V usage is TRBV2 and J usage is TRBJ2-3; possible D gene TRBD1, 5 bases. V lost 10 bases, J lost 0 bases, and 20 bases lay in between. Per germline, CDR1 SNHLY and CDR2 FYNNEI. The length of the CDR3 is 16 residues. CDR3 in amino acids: CATTRQGMSSTDTQYF. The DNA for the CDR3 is TGTGCCACTACCCGGCAGGGAATGAGTAGCACAGATACGCAGTATTTT.